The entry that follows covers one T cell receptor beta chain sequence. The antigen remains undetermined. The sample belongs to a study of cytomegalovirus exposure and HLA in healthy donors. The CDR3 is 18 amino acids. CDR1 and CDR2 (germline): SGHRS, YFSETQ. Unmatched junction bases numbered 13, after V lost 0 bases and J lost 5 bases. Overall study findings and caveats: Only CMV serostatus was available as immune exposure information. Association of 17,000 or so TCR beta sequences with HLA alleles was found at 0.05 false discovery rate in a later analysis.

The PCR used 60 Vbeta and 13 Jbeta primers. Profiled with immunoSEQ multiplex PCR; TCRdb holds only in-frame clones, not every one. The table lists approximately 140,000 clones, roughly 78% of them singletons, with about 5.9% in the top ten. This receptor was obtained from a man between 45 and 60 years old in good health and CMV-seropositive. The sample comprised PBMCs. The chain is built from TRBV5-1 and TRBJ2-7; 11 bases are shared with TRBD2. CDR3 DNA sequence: TGCGCCAGCAGCTTGGGAGTTAGCGGGAGGGCCTCCTGGGACGAGCAGTACTTC. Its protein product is CASSLGVSGRASWDEQYF.